This T cell receptor beta chain emerged from a study of OX40 agonist ivuxolimab in advanced cancers. Study-wide findings and caveats: Certain nonresponders likewise exhibited a low normalized T-cell clonal expansion. Expanded peripheral T cell antigen specificity was not determined. Clonal expansion from baseline to week 6 occurred in both CD4+ and CD8+ T cells.

The CDR3 spans 15 residues. The germline V gene encodes CDR1 SGDLS and CDR2 YYNGEE. V was pared by 3 bases and J by 6 bases, with 17 bases between. Generated by immunoSEQ multiplex PCR, the TCRdb table keeps only in-frame clones and is missing some. The sample contains about 35,000 clones, roughly 85% of which appear only once. This clone has more than one count but fewer than ten. The antigen remains unidentified. The chain uses TRBV9 and TRBJ2-3; D gene uncertain. The TCR was taken from an adult with an advanced solid tumor such as melanoma, head and neck, liver or kidney cancer. The sample consisted of CD4+ or CD8+ T cells sorted from blood, taken in a trial of the OX40 agonist ivuxolimab. This CDR3 is CASSADRVTKDTQYF. The CDR3 DNA sequence: TGTGCCAGCAGCGCGGACCGGGTAACCAAGGATACGCAGTATTTT. The whole variable domain, remainder taken from reference TRBV9 and TRBJ2-3, is DSGVTQTPKHLITATGQRVTLRCSPRSGDLSVYWYQQSLDQGLQFLIQYYNGEERAKGNILERFSAQQFPDLHSELNLSSLELGDSALYFCASSADRVTKDTQYFGPGTRLTVL.